This TCR beta chain was documented in a study of CD8 T cells in Susac syndrome. Germline CDR1 LGHDT, CDR2 YNNKEL (reference sequence). V lost 4 bases and J lost 11, with 12 bases in between. This CDR3 contains 11 residues. RNA amounts of about 0.5 to 1 ug underwent reverse transcription with random hexamers. immunoSEQ multiplex PCR amplified TCR beta CDR3 across 54 Vbeta, 13 Jbeta. A single record per CDR3 protein comes from TCRdb applying MiXCR to the immunoSEQ multiplex PCR reads. The sample yields around 300,000 distinct CDR3 sequences, just over 90% seen once. CD8+ and CD4+ blood T cells underwent TCR beta sequencing. Negative isolation was used for CD8+ and CD4+ T cells and FACS enrichment for TEMRA cells.

Sequencing was performed on CD4+ T cells from PBMCs. The V and J genes are TRBV3-1 and TRBJ2-7; no clear D gene. This clonotype was sampled from a human donor with multiple sclerosis. The CDR3 DNA follows: TGTGCCAGCAGCCTAGAACGAGCCAAGTACTTC. Protein: CASSLERAKYF.